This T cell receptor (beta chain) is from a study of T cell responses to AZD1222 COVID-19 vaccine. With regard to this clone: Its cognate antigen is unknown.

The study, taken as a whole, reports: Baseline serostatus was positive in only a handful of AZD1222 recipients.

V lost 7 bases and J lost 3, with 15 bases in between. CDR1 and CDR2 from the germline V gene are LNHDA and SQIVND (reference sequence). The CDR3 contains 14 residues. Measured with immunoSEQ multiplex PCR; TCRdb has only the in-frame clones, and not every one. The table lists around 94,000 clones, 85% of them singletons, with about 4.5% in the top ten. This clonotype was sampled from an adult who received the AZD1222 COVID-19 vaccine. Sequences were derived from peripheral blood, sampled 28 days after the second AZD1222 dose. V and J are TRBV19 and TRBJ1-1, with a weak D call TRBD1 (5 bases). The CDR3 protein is CASTARLGDTEAFF. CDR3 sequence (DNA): TGTGCCAGTACCGCCCGACTGGGGGACACTGAAGCTTTCTTT.